The 30 T cell receptor beta chains reported below all come from one sample, sequenced in a study of cytomegalovirus exposure and HLA in healthy donors. The study ran its PCR with 60 Vbeta and 13 Jbeta primers. Method: immunoSEQ multiplex PCR; TCRdb's copy keeps in-frame clones and lacks some. The sample carries approximately 56,000 clones, roughly 72% recorded once. The sequenced sample consisted of PBMCs. The receptor source for this set is a woman aged 50 to 65 in good health and CMV-seropositive.

The gene calls are TRBV15 and TRBJ1-1; D gene unclear. Trimming pared 2 bases from V and 11 bases from J, leaving 18 bases between. The germline CDR1 and CDR2 sequences are LNHNV and YYDKDF (reference sequence). This CDR3 has 14 amino acids. CDR3 DNA sequence: TGTGCCACCAGCAGACCTAGAGGAGAGAACTCGGCTTTCTTT. Protein: CATSRPRGENSAFF.

The CDR3 loop is CASSPVVAALKQFF. As DNA, the CDR3 is TGTGCCAGCAGCCCCGTGGTAGCGGCCCTCAAGCAGTTCTTC. This chain links TRBV7-2 with TRBJ2-1; a possible D gene is TRBD2 (6 bases). V was pared by 5 bases and J by 11 bases, with 19 bases between. The CDR3 runs 14 residues. In germline, CDR1 is SGHTA, CDR2 FQGNSA.

The chain combines TRBV7-8 with TRBJ2-7; possible D gene TRBD2, 7 bases. V dropped 5 bases and J dropped 2 bases, with 22 bases sitting between them. This CDR3 comprises 17 residues. Germline V gene lookup returns CDR1 SGHVS and CDR2 FQNEAQ. DNA of the CDR3: TGTGCCAGCAGCGGAGGGAAGGGGGGAGGGGAGACCTACGAGCAGTACTTC. Its translation is CASSGGKGGGETYEQYF.

The chain joins TRBV7-2 to TRBJ2-5; D call uncertain. V lost 3 bases and J 2 bases, leaving 7 bases between the germline ends. The CDR3 spans 13 residues. The V gene's germline CDR1 is SGHTA and CDR2 FQGNSA. The CDR3 DNA sequence: TGTGCCAGCAGCTTGACTCCTCAAGAGACCCAGTACTTC. Translated, it gives CASSLTPQETQYF.

V and J are TRBV6-5 and TRBJ2-1; D perhaps matches TRBD2 (6 bases). Germline lookup yields CDR1 MNHEY and CDR2 SVGAGI. V was clipped by 6 bases and J by 3 bases, with 12 bases between them. This CDR3 comprises 14 residues. CDR3 loop: CASSPGLNYNEQFF. Here the CDR3 DNA reads TGTGCCAGCAGCCCGGGACTGAACTACAATGAGCAGTTCTTC.

The chain couples TRBV6-1 to TRBJ2-2; D call uncertain. Trimming removed 7 bases from V and 8 bases from J, with 11 bases in between. There are 12 residues in the CDR3. CDR1 MNHNS and CDR2 SASEGT come from the germline V gene. CDR3 residues: CASTPVPGELFF. CDR3 sequence (DNA): TGTGCCAGCACTCCGGTCCCTGGGGAGCTGTTTTTT.

The chain is built from TRBV5-6 and TRBJ2-7, with 9 bases fitting TRBD1. V was pared by 4 bases and J by 10 bases, with 6 bases of the junction left unmatched. Per the germline V gene, CDR1 is SGHDT and CDR2 is YYEEEE. This CDR3 comprises 12 residues. CDR3 DNA: TGTGCCAGCAGCGTTTACAGGGGGCATCAGTACTTC. Its translation: CASSVYRGHQYF.

The chain is built from TRBV7-3 and TRBJ2-3; a possible D gene is TRBD2 (6 bases). CDR1 is SGHTA and CDR2 is FQGTGA in the germline V gene. The CDR3 length is 17 residues. V lost 2 bases and J lost 2, with 17 bases in between. The CDR3 DNA follows: TGTGCCAGCAGCTTACTCCCCGGGAGTCGCCCCACAGATACGCAGTATTTT. Protein product: CASSLLPGSRPTDTQYF. The full variable domain, completed using reference TRBV7-3 and TRBJ2-3, is GAGVSQTPSNKVTEKGKYVELRCDPISGHTALYWYRQSLGQGPEFLIYFQGTGAADDSGLPNDRFFAVRPEGSVSTLKIQRTERGDSAVYLCASSLLPGSRPTDTQYFGPGTRLTVL.

About this clone itself: This same CDR3 is encoded by further DNA sequences in the sample. This chain links TRBV29-1 with TRBJ1-2; D ambiguous. The V end was cut by 4 bases, the J end by 3 bases, with 12 bases between. Germline CDR1 SQVTM, CDR2 ANQGSEA. This CDR3 contains 13 residues. The CDR3 nucleotides read TGCAGCGTTGTTGGAGGAAGGGACTATGGCTACACCTTC. This codes for CSVVGGRDYGYTF.

The J gene is TRBJ2-7, the V gene TRBV9; 9 bases agree with TRBD2. The CDR3 is 14 residues long. Germline V gene data show CDR1 as SGDLS and CDR2 as YYNGEE. V was pared by 3 bases and J by 2 bases, with 3 bases of the junction left unmatched. CDR3 nucleotides: TGTGCCAGCAGCGAAGCGGGAGGTACCTACGAGCAGTACTTC. Translation: CASSEAGGTYEQYF.

This clone has a handful of counts. The chain couples TRBV5-4 to TRBJ2-6, with TRBD1 matching over 8 bases. The CDR3 has 15 residues. Trimming cost V 4 bases and J 1 base; bases outside gene matches: 1. CDR1 is SGHNT and CDR2 is YYREEE in the germline V gene (reference sequence). As DNA, the CDR3 is TGTGCCAGCAGCGGACAGGGTTCTGGGGCCAACGTCCTGACTTTC. Translated: CASSGQGSGANVLTF.

This rearrangement joins TRBV6-1 to TRBJ1-6; the D gene is possibly TRBD1 (6 bases). Germline loops: CDR1 MNHNS, CDR2 SASEGT. The CDR3 length is 15 residues. V lost 6 bases and J lost 6, with 15 bases in between. The CDR3 nucleotides read TGTGCCAGCAGCCCAACGACAGGAGTTAATTCACCCCTCCACTTT. Translating it yields CASSPTTGVNSPLHF.

This clone was seen only a few times. This chain joins TRBV7-6 and TRBJ2-3, with a weak D call TRBD2 (5 bases). V was shortened by 5 bases and J by 4 bases, with 13 bases between the two germline ends. Germline CDR1 is SGHVS and CDR2 is FNYEAQ. The CDR3 is 14 residues long. For the CDR3, the DNA is TGTGCCAGCAGCACCCAGGAGGCTGCAGATACGCAGTATTTT. Translated: CASSTQEAADTQYF.

DNA for the CDR3: TGTGCCAGCTCACGGGACAGTAATGAAAAACTGTTTTTT. It codes for CASSRDSNEKLFF. V is TRBV18 and J is TRBJ1-4; TRBD1 agrees at 7 bases. The CDR3 sequence is 13 residues long. Per germline, CDR1 KGHSH and CDR2 LQKENI. V was pared by 4 bases and J by 4 bases, with 0 bases of the junction left unmatched.

The J gene is TRBJ2-7, the V gene TRBV28, with D possibly matching TRBD1 (5 bases). The germline CDR1 and CDR2 sequences are MDHEN and SYDVKM. Trimming took off 11 bases at V and 3 bases at J, with 11 bases between the two ends. The CDR3 loop spans 11 amino acids. This CDR3 is CARQGVYEQYF. For the CDR3, the DNA is TGTGCCCGCCAAGGGGTCTACGAGCAGTACTTC.

This clone was seen a few times. J is TRBJ1-1 and V is TRBV23-1; 7 nucleotides line up with TRBD1. TRBV23-1 is an ORF, with its function uncertain. The junction had 11 bases not matched to a gene; V was cut back by 2 bases and J by 5 bases. This CDR3 has 16 amino acids. CDR3 DNA: TGCGCCAGCAGTCAACAACTGACAGGGTACAAAACTGAAGCTTTCTTT. Its translation: CASSQQLTGYKTEAFF.

The chain joins TRBV13 to TRBJ2-5; TRBD1 aligns across 11 bases. Germline CDR1 reads PRHDT; CDR2 reads FYEKMQ (reference sequence). This CDR3 has 14 residues. Germline trimming cut 6 bases from V and 0 bases from J; bases unmatched to any gene: 0. The CDR3 protein is CASRGQGDQETQYF. The DNA for the CDR3 is TGTGCCAGCAGGGGACAGGGGGACCAAGAGACCCAGTACTTC.

Written as DNA, the CDR3 is TGTGCCAGCAGCCCTTTGGCTAGCGGGGCTTACAATGAGCAGTTCTTC. Its protein product is CASSPLASGAYNEQFF. This chain links TRBV9 with TRBJ2-1; 9 positions match TRBD2. There are 16 residues in the CDR3. From germline, CDR1 is SGDLS and CDR2 YYNGEE. Unmatched junction bases numbered 9, after V lost 4 bases and J lost 4 bases.

This clone was counted a single time. One end of the junction is discordant with germline, which a read error may explain. The chain carries TRBV7-7 and TRBJ2-5; D call uncertain. Germline lookup yields CDR1 SSHAT and CDR2 FNYEAQ (reference sequence). This CDR3 spans 13 amino acids. CDR3 sequence (DNA): TGTGCTAGCAGCTTAGGTAGTGGAGAGACCCAGTACTTC. This encodes CASSLGSGETQYF.

This clone appeared many times. J is TRBJ2-1 and V is TRBV6-5; 7 nucleotides line up with TRBD1. CDR3 length: 14 residues. CDR1 and CDR2 from the germline V gene are MNHEY and SVGAGI. The trim removed 6 bases at V and 0 bases at J, leaving 2 bases unmatched. CDR3 residues: CASSRQGSYNEQFF. The CDR3 DNA is TGTGCCAGCAGCCGACAGGGCTCCTACAATGAGCAGTTCTTC.

This clone was counted a single time. This sequence joins TRBV29-1 and TRBJ1-3; 10 bases match TRBD1. Germline lookup yields CDR1 SQVTM and CDR2 ANQGSEA. This CDR3 contains 13 residues. The V gene end was trimmed by 7 bases and the J gene end by 3 bases; junction bases not matched to a gene: 3. The CDR3 region is CSARDRGGNTIYF. In nucleotides, the CDR3 is TGCAGCGCCCGGGACAGGGGTGGAAACACCATATATTTT.

The chain carries TRBV7-6 and TRBJ1-1, with a tentative D call TRBD1 (6 bases). Per the germline V gene, CDR1 is SGHVS and CDR2 is FNYEAQ. V shed 5 bases and J shed 10 bases, with 20 bases lying between them. CDR3 length: 14 amino acids. DNA for the CDR3: TGTGCCAGCAGCCTACCTTCGGGAGGGGGAAGAGCTTTCTTT. As protein: CASSLPSGGGRAFF.

This clone came up a few times. V gene TRBV6-1 combines with J gene TRBJ2-5; D uncertain. Germline lookup yields CDR1 MNHNS and CDR2 SASEGT. The length of the CDR3 is 14 residues. The germline V and J ends were trimmed by 4 bases and 2 bases, with 11 bases remaining between them. The CDR3 sequence: CASSVSRYQETQYF. Here the CDR3 DNA reads TGTGCCAGCAGTGTCTCCAGGTATCAAGAGACCCAGTACTTC.

The chain links TRBV5-1 to TRBJ1-2; 9 positions agree with TRBD1. The CDR3 totals 16 residues. Germline CDR1 reads SGHRS; CDR2 reads YFSETQ. J lost 5 bases, V lost 2 bases, and 10 bases had no gene match. CDR3 sequence reads: CASSLSGTGNSYGYTF. CDR3 nucleotides: TGCGCCAGCAGCTTATCCGGGACAGGGAATTCGTATGGCTACACCTTC.

This chain's CDR3 is CASSPVGAGGLDTQYF. DNA for the CDR3: TGTGCCAGCAGCCCTGTAGGGGCGGGGGGTCTAGATACGCAGTATTTT. The chain combines TRBV7-6 with TRBJ2-3; 8 bases are a match to TRBD2. Germline V CDR1 and CDR2: SGHVS, FNYEAQ. J lost 5 bases, V lost 5 bases, and 12 bases had no gene match. The CDR3 runs 16 residues.

CDR3 loop: CASSLRSSTDTQYF. In DNA, the CDR3 is TGTGCCAGCAGCTTGAGGAGTAGCACAGATACGCAGTATTTT. The rearrangement uses TRBV7-9 and TRBJ2-3; unclear D gene. CDR1 and CDR2 (germline): SEHNR, FQNEAQ (reference sequence). The CDR3 length is 14 residues. The V and J ends lost 3 bases and 0 bases respectively, with 7 bases between them.

J is TRBJ1-1 and V is TRBV19; 11 nucleotides match TRBD1. CDR3 length equals 15 residues. Trimming at V came to 4 bases and at J to 4 bases, leaving 5 bases not matched to a gene. Germline V gene sequence: CDR1 LNHDA, CDR2 SQIVND (reference sequence). The CDR3: CASSTRDRGSTEAFF. In nucleotides, the CDR3 is TGTGCCAGTAGTACTCGGGACAGGGGGAGCACTGAAGCTTTCTTT.

The rearrangement uses TRBV7-2 and TRBJ2-7; the D gene is possibly TRBD2 (6 bases). The germline V and J ends were trimmed by 8 bases and 3 bases, with 11 bases remaining between them. The CDR3 is 12 amino acids. The germline CDR1 and CDR2 sequences are SGHTA and FQGNSA. CDR3 nucleotide sequence: TGTGCCAGCCGGGACTCCCTCTACGAGCAGTACTTC. Its translation: CASRDSLYEQYF.

This sequence joins TRBV9 and TRBJ2-5; perhaps TRBD2 as D (5 bases). The CDR3 sequence is 15 residues long. V was pared by 2 bases and J by 5 bases, with 16 bases between. The V gene's germline CDR1 is SGDLS and CDR2 YYNGEE. CDR3 in amino acids: CASSVGLFKEETQYF. The CDR3 nucleotides are TGTGCCAGCAGCGTCGGACTTTTCAAAGAGGAGACCCAGTACTTC.

The chain uses TRBV2 and TRBJ1-2; D might be TRBD1 (5 bases). The V and J ends lost 5 bases and 3 bases respectively, with 7 bases between them. The length of the CDR3 is 12 residues. CDR1 is SNHLY, CDR2 FYNNEI, per germline. DNA of the CDR3: TGTGCCAGCAGTTCGGGGGACTATGGCTACACCTTC. Protein: CASSSGDYGYTF.